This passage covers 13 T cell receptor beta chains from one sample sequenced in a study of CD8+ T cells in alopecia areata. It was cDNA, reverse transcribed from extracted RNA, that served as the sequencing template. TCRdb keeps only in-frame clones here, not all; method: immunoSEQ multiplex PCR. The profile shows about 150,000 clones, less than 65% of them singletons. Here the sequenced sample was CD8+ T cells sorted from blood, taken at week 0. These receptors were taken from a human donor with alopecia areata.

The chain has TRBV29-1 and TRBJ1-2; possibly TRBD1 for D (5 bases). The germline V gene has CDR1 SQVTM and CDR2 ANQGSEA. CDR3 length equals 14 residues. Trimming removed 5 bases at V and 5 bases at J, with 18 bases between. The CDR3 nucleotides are TGCAGCGTTACCGACAAAACCAAGGGGTATGGCTACACCTTC. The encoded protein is CSVTDKTKGYGYTF.

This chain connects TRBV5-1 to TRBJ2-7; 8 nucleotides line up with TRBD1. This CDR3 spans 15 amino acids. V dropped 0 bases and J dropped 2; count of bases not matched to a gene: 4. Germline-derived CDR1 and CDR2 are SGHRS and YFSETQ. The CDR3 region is CASSLGTGITYEQYF. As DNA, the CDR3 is TGCGCCAGCAGCTTGGGGACAGGGATTACCTACGAGCAGTACTTC.

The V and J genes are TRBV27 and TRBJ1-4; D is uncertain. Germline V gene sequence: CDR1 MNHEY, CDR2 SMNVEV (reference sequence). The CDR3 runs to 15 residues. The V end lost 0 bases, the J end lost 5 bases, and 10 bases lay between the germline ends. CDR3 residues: CASSLSVGSNEKLFF. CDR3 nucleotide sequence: TGTGCCAGCAGTTTATCCGTCGGGAGCAATGAAAAACTGTTTTTT.

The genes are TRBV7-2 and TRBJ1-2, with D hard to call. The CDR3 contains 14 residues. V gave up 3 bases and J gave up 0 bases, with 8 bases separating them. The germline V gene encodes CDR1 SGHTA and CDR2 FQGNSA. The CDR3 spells CASSFLDPNYGYTF. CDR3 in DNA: TGTGCCAGCAGCTTCCTGGACCCTAACTATGGCTACACCTTC.

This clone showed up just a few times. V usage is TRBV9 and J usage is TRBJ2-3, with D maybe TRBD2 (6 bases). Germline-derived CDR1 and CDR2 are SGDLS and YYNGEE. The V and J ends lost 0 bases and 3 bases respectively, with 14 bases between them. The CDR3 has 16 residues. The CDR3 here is CASSVDVGGVTDTQYF. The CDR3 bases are TGTGCCAGCAGCGTAGATGTTGGCGGGGTGACAGATACGCAGTATTTT.

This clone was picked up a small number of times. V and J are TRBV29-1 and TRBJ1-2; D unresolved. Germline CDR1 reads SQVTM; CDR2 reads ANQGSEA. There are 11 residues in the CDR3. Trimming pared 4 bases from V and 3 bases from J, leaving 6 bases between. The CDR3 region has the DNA TGCAGCGTTGCATGGGACTATGGCTACACCTTC. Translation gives CSVAWDYGYTF.

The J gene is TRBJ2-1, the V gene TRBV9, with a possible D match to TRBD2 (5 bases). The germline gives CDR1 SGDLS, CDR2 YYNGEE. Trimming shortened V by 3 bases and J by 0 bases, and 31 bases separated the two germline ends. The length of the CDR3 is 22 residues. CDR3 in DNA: TGTGCCAGCAGCGCGCAACTTGACCCCACCGGACCGACTAAGGGCTCCTACAATGAGCAGTTCTTC. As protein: CASSAQLDPTGPTKGSYNEQFF.

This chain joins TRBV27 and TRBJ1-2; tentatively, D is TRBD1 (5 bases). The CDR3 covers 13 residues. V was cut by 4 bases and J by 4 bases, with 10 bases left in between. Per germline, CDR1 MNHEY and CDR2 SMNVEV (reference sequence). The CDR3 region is CASSSGTSYGYTF. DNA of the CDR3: TGTGCCAGCAGTTCCGGGACCTCCTATGGCTACACCTTC.

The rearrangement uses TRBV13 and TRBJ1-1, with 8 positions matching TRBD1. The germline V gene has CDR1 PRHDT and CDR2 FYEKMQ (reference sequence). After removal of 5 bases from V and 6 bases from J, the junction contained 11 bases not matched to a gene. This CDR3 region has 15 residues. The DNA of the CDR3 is TGTGCCAGCAGCCAATCAACAGGGGGAATGGCTGAAGCTTTCTTT. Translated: CASSQSTGGMAEAFF.

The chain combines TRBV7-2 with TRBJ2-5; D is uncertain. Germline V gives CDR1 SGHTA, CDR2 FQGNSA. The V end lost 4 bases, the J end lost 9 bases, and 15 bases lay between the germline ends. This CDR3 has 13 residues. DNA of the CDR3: TGTGCCAGCAGCTACACGGGTTTCTCGGCCCAGTACTTC. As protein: CASSYTGFSAQYF.

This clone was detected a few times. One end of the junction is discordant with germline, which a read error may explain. The CDR3 loop reads CASSLGARGYGYTF. CDR3 nucleotides: TGTGCCAGTAGTTTAGGTGCCAGGGGCTATGGCTACACCTTC. V gene TRBV27 combines with J gene TRBJ1-2; possible D gene TRBD1, 6 bases. The CDR3 runs to 14 residues. Germline V gene data show CDR1 as MNHEY and CDR2 as SMNVEV (reference sequence).

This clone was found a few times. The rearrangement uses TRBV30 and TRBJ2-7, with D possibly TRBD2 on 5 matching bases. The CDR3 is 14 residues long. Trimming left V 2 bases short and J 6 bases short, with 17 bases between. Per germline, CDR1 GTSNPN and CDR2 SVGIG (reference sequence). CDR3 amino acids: CAWSRPEGSGEQYF. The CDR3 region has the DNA TGTGCCTGGAGTCGTCCCGAGGGATCGGGCGAGCAGTACTTC.

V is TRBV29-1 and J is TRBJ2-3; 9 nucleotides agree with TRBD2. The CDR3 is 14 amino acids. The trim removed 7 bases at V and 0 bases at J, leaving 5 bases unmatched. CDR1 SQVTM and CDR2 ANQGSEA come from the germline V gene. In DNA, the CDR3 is TGCAGCGGGCGGGAGGGAAGAAGCACAGATACGCAGTATTTT. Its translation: CSGREGRSTDTQYF.